The source of this TCR beta chain is a study of shared clonotypes between healthy human individuals. At the level of the study: Aged between 18 and 49, the donors were a couple of women and three men. Regarding the study as a whole: Between several donors, naive CD4 clonotypes were shared at a level of about 5%. The four-donor shared clonotypes exceeded non-shared clonotypes in generation probability, with non-shared ones scoring lower.

Profiling relied on immunoSEQ multiplex PCR, and the TCRdb table lists in-frame clones only, not all of them. The table records roughly 2,000,000 clones, over 85% of them present only once. This CDR3 has 13 amino acids. CDR1 is SGHAT, CDR2 FQNNGV, per germline. V was shortened by 1 base and J by 4 bases, with 8 bases between the two germline ends. In regard to this clone: Its specificity is unknown. This sample includes further DNA sequences coding for the same CDR3.

It was CD45RO-negative cells, positively selected for CCR7, that made up naive CD8 cells, with terminally differentiated effector memory CD45RA+ cells excluded. This receptor was identified in a man younger than 35 in good health. Material for sequencing was naive CD8+ T cells sorted from blood. V usage is TRBV11-2 and J usage is TRBJ2-7; possibly TRBD2 for D (5 bases). The DNA of the CDR3 is TGTGCCAGCAGCTTAGGCCGAGGGTACGAGCAGTACTTC. It translates to CASSLGRGYEQYF.